Listed here is a single T cell receptor beta chain. Its antigen remains unknown. The sample originates from a study of shared clonotypes between healthy human individuals. The CDR3 extends over 15 amino acids. The V end lost 4 bases, the J end lost 4 bases, and 14 bases lay between the germline ends. Germline CDR1 and CDR2: SNHLY and FYNNEI. The study's findings and limits: Roughly 5% of naive CD4 clonotypes were shared across a few donors. Estimated richness values were generally larger in naive subsets than in memory subsets.

Generated by immunoSEQ multiplex PCR, the TCRdb table keeps only in-frame clones and is missing some. The sample includes some 200,000 clones, approximately 65% of them seen just once. The chain carries TRBV2 and TRBJ1-5; tentative D call: TRBD1 (6 bases). The TCR comes from a man under 40 in good health. The sample was memory CD4+ T cells sorted from blood. Sample subset: CD45RA-negative fraction. CDR3 region: CASSGERGENQPQHF. In nucleotides, the CDR3 is TGTGCCAGCAGTGGGGAGAGGGGGGAGAATCAGCCCCAGCATTTT. The variable domain in full, with the rest retrieved from reference TRBV2 and TRBJ1-5, is EPEVTQTPSHQVTQMGQEVILRCVPISNHLYFYWYRQILGQKVEFLVSFYNNEISEKSEIFDDQFSVERPDGSNFTLKIRSTKLEDSAMYFCASSGERGENQPQHFGDGTRLSIL.